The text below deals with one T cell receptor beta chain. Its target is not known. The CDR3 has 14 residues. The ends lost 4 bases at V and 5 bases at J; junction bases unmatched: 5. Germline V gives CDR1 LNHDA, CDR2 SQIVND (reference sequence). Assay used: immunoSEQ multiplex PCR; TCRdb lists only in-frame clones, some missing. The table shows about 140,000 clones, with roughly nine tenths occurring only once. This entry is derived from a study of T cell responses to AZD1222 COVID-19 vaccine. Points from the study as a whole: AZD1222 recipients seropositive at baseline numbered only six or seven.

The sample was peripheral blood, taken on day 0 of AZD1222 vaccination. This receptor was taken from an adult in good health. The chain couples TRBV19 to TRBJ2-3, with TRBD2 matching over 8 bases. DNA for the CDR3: TGTGCCAGTAGTACGGGACTAGGAATAGATACGCAGTATTTT. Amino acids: CASSTGLGIDTQYF. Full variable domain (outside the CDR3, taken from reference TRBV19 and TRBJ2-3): DGGITQSPKYLFRKEGQNVTLSCEQNLNHDAMYWYRQDPGQGLRLIYYSQIVNDFQKGDIAEGYSVSREKKESFPLTVTSAQKNPTAFYLCASSTGLGIDTQYFGPGTRLTVL.